This T cell receptor beta chain is from a study of shared clonotypes between healthy human individuals. Sequencing used immunoSEQ multiplex PCR; TCRdb keeps in-frame clones, though not all of them. This table has around 690,000 clones, 90% appearing once. The sequence was collected from a man younger than 30 in good health. Some clones in this sample may be carry-over from other donors' samples. Sequences were obtained from memory CD8+ T cells from PBMCs. Subset of the sample: CD45RO+ cells pooled with CCR7-negative TemRA cells.

The CDR3 is CASSENTPRTEAFF. The CDR3 DNA is TGTGCCAGCAGTGAAAACACCCCCAGAACTGAAGCTTTCTTT. This chain connects TRBV6-1 to TRBJ1-1; D not resolved. V shed 2 bases and J shed 5 bases, with 12 bases lying between them. This CDR3 contains 14 residues. Per germline, CDR1 MNHNS and CDR2 SASEGT.